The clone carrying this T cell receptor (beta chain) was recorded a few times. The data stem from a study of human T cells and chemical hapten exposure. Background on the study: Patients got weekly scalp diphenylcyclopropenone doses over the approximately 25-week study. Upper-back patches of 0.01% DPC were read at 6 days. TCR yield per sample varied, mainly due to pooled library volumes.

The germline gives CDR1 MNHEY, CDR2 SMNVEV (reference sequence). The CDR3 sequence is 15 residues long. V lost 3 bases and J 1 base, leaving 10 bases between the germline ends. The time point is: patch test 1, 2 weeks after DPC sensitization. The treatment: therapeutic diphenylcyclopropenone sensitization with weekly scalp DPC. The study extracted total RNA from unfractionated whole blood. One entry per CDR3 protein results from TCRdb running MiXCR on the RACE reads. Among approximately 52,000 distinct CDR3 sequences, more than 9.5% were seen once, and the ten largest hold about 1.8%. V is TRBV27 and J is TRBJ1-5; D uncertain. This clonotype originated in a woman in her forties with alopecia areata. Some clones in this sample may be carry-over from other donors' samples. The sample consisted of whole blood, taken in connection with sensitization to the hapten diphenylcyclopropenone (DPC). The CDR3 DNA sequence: TGTGCCAGCAGTTTTGGTCTCCGGAGCAATCAGCCCCAGCATTTT. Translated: CASSFGLRSNQPQHF.